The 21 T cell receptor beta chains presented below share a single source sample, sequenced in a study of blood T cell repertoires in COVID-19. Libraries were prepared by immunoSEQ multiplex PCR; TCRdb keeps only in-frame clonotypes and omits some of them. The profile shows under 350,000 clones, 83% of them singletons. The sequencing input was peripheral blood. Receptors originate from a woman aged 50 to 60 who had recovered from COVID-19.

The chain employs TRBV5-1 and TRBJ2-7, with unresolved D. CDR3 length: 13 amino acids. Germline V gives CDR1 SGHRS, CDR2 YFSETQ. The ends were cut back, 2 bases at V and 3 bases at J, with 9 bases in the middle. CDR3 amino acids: CASSFDTFYEQYF. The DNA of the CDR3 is TGCGCCAGCAGCTTTGACACCTTCTACGAGCAGTACTTC.

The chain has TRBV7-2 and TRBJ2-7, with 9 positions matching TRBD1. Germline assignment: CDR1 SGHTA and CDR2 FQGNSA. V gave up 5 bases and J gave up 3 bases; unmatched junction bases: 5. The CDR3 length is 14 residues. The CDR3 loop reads CASSIQGQGYEQYF. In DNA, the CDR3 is TGTGCCAGCAGCATTCAGGGACAGGGCTACGAGCAGTACTTC.

This chain's CDR3 is CASSPRISGANVLTF. CDR3 sequence (DNA): TGTGCCAGCAGTCCCAGGATCTCTGGGGCCAACGTCCTGACTTTC. The chain is built from TRBV28 and TRBJ2-6; D is undetermined. There are 15 residues in the CDR3. Germline-derived CDR1 and CDR2 are MDHEN and SYDVKM. Trimming removed 5 bases from V and 0 bases from J, with 8 bases in between.

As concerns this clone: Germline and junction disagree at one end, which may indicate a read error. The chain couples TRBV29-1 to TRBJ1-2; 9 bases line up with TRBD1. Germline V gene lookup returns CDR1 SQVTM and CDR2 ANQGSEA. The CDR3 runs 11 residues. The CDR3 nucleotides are TGCAACGTTGGGGGACAGGGTGACTACACCTTC. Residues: CNVGGQGDYTF.

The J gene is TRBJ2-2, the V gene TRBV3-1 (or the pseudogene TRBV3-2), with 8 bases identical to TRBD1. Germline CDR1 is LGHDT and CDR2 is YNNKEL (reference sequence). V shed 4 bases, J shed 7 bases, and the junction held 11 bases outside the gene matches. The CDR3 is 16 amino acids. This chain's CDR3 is CASSLRQGMGIGELFF. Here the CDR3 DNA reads TGTGCCAGCAGCCTTCGACAGGGGATGGGTATCGGGGAGCTGTTTTTT.

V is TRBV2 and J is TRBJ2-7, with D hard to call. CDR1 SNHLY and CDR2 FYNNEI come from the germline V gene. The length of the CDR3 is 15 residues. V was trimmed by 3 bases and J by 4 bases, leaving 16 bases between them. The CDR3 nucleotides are TGTGCCAGCAGTGATGGGCAGATTCTTCTATACGAGCAGTACTTC. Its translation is CASSDGQILLYEQYF.

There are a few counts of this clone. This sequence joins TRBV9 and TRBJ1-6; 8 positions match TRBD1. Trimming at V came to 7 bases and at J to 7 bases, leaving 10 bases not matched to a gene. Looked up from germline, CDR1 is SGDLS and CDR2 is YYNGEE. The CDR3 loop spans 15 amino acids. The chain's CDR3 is CASASSGQGNSPLHF. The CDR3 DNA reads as TGTGCCAGCGCTAGTTCAGGACAGGGAAATTCACCCCTCCACTTT.

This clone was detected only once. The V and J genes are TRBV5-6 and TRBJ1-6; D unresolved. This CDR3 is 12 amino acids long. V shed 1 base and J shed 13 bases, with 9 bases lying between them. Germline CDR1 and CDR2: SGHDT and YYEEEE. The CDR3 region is CASSLRSGPLHF. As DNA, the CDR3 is TGTGCCAGCAGCTTGCGTAGCGGGCCCCTCCACTTT. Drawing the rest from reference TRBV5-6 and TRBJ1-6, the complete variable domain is DAGVTQSPTHLIKTRGQQVTLRCSPKSGHDTVSWYQQALGQGPQFIFQYYEEEERQRGNFPDRFSGHQFPNYSSELNVNALLLGDSALYLCASSLRSGPLHFGNGTRLTVT.

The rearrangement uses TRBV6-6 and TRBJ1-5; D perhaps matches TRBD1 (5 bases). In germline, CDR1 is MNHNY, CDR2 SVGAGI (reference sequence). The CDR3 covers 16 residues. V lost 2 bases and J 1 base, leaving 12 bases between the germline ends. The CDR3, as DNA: TGTGCCAGCAGTTACCTGGGGGGGAACAGCAATCAGCCCCAGCATTTT. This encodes CASSYLGGNSNQPQHF.

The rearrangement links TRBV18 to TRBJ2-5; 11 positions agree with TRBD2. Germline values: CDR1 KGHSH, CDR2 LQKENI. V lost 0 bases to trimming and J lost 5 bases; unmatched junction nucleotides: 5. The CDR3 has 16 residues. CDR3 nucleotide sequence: TGTGCCAGCTCACCACCACCTAGCGGGGGGCTGGAGACCCAGTACTTC. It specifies CASSPPPSGGLETQYF.

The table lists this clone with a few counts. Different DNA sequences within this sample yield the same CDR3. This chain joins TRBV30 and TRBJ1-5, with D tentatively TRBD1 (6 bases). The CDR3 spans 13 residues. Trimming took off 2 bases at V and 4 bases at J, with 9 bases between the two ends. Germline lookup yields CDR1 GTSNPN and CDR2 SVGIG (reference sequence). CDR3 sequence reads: CAWSLQGNQPQHF. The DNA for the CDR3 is TGTGCCTGGAGTCTCCAGGGGAATCAGCCCCAGCATTTT.

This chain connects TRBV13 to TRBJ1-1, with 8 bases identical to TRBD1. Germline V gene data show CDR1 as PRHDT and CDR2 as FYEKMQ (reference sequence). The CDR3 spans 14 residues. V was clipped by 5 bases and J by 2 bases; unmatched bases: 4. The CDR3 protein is CASSAQGVNTEAFF. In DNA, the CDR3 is TGTGCCAGCAGCGCACAGGGGGTCAACACTGAAGCTTTCTTT.

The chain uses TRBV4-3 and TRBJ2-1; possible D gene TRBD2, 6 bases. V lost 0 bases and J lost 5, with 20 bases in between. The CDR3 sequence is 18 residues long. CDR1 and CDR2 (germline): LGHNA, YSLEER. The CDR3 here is CASSQDSAGRPSNNEQFF. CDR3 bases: TGCGCCAGCAGCCAAGATAGTGCGGGGAGACCCTCTAACAATGAGCAGTTCTTC.

CDR3 coding DNA: TGTGCCAGCAGCTCCGGACGGACTAGCGGGGCCAATGAGCAGTTCTTC. Translating it yields CASSSGRTSGANEQFF. V usage is TRBV5-4 and J usage is TRBJ2-1, with TRBD2 identical over 12 bases. The CDR3 is 16 residues long. V trimming: 3 bases; J trimming: 6 bases; junction bases outside the gene matches: 7. The germline CDR1 and CDR2 sequences are SGHNT and YYREEE (reference sequence).

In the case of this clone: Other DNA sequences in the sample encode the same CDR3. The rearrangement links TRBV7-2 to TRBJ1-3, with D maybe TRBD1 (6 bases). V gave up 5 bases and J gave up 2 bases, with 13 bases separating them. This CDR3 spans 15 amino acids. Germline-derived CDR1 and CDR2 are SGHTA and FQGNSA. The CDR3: CASSLGAGAGNTIYF. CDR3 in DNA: TGTGCCAGCAGCCTGGGGGCAGGGGCTGGAAACACCATATATTTT.

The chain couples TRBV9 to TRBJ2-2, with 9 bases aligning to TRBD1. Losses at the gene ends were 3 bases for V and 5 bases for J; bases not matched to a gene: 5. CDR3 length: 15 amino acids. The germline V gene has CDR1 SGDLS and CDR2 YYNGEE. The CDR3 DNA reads TGTGCCAGCAGCGAATTACAGGGGGCGACCGGGGAGCTGTTTTTT. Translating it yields CASSELQGATGELFF.

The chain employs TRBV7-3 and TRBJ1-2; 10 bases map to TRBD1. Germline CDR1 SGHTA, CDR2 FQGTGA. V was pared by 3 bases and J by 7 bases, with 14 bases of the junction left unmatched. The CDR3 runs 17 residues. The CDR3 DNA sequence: TGTGCCAGCAGCTTGGGCCAGACAGGGGGCGCCCCGGGTGGCTACACCTTC. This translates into CASSLGQTGGAPGGYTF.

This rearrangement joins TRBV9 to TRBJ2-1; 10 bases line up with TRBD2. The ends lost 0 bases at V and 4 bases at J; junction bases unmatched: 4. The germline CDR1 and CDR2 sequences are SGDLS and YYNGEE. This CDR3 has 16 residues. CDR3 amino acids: CASSVGASGSYNEQFF. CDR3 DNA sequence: TGTGCCAGCAGCGTAGGGGCTAGCGGGAGTTACAATGAGCAGTTCTTC.

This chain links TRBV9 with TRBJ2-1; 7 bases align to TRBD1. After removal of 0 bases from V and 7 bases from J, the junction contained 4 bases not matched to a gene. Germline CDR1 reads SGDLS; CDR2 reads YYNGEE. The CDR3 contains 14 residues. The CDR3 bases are TGTGCCAGCAGCGTAGACAACAGGGGAAATGAGCAGTTCTTC. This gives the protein CASSVDNRGNEQFF.

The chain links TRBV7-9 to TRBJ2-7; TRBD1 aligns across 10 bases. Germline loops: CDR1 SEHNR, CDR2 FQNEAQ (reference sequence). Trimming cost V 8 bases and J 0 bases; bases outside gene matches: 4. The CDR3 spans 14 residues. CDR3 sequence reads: CASAWDRGSYEQYF. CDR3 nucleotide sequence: TGTGCCAGCGCATGGGACAGGGGCTCCTACGAGCAGTACTTC.

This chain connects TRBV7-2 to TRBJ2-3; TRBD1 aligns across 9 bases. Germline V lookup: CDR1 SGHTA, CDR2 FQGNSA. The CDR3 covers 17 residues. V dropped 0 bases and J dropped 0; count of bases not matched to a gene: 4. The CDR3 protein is CASSLAFGTGSTDTQYF. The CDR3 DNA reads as TGTGCCAGCAGCTTAGCCTTCGGGACAGGGAGCACAGATACGCAGTATTTT.